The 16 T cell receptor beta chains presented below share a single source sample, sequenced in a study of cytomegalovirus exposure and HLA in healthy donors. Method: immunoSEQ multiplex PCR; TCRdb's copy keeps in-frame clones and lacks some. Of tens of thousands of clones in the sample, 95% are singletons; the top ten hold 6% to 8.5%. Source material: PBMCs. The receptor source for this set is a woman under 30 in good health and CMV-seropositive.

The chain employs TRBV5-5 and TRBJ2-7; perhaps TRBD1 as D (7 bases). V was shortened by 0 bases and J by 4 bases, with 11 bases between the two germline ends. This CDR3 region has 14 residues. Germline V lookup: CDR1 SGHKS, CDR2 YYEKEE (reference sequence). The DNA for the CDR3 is TGTGCCAGCAGCTTGGGAGCAGGGGGGTACGAGCAGTACTTC. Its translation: CASSLGAGGYEQYF. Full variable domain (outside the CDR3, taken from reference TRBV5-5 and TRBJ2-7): DAGVTQSPTHLIKTRGQQVTLRCSPISGHKSVSWYQQVLGQGPQFIFQYYEKEERGRGNFPDRFSARQFPNYSSELNVNALLLGDSALYLCASSLGAGGYEQYFGPGTRLTVT.

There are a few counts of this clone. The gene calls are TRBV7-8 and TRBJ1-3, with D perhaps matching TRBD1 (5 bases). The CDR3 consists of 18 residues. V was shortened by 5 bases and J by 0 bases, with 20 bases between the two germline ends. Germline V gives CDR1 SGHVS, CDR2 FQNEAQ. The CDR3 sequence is CASSPLLVEGLSGNTIYF. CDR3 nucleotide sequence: TGTGCCAGCAGCCCATTATTGGTAGAGGGACTCTCTGGAAACACCATATATTTT.

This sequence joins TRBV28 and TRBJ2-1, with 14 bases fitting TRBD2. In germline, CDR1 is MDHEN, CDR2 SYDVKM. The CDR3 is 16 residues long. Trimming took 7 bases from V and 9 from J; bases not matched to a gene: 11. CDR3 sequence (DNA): TGTGCCAGCAACAACCCCGGGACTAGCGGGAGTAGTGAGCAGTTCTTC. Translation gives CASNNPGTSGSSEQFF. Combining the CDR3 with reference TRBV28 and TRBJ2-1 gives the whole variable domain DVKVTQSSRYLVKRTGEKVFLECVQDMDHENMFWYRQDPGLGLRLIYFSYDVKMKEKGDIPEGYSVSREKKERFSLILESASTNQTSMYLCASNNPGTSGSSEQFFGPGTRLTVL.

The CDR3 sequence: CASSLRQNYGYTF. The DNA for the CDR3 is TGTGCCAGCAGCTTAAGACAGAACTATGGCTACACCTTC. This chain links TRBV7-6 with TRBJ1-2; tentative D call: TRBD1 (5 bases). The CDR3 length is 13 residues. Per the germline V gene, CDR1 is SGHVS and CDR2 is FNYEAQ. Trimming removed 2 bases from V and 2 bases from J, with 6 bases in between.

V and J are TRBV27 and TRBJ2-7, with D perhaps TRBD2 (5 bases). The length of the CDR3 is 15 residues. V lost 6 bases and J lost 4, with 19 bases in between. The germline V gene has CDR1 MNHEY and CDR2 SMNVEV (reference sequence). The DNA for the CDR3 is TGTGCCAGCAGCAGAGATCCGGGAACGGGATACGAGCAGTACTTC. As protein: CASSRDPGTGYEQYF.

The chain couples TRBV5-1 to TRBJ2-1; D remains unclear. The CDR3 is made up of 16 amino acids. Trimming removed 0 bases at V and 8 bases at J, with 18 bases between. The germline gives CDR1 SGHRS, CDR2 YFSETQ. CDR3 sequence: CASSLATTSLVHEQFF. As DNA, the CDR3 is TGCGCCAGCAGCTTGGCCACTACCTCCTTGGTCCATGAGCAGTTCTTC.

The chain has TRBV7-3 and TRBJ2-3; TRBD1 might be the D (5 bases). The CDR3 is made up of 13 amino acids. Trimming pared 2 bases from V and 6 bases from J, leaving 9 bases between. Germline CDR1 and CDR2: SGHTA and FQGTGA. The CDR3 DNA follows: TGTGCCAGCAGCTTAGGGGCTGGCGATACGCAGTATTTT. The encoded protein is CASSLGAGDTQYF.

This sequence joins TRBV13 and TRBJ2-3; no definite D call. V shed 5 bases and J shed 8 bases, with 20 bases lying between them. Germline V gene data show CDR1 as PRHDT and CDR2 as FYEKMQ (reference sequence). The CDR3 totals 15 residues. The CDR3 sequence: CASSPTTERVSTQYF. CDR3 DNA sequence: TGTGCCAGCAGCCCCACCACCGAGAGAGTGAGTACGCAGTATTTT.

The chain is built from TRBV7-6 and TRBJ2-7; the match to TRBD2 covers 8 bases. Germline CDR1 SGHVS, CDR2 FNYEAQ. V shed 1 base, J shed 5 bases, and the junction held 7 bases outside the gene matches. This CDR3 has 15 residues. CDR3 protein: CASSLVETSGNEQYF. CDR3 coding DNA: TGTGCCAGCAGCTTAGTCGAAACTAGCGGTAACGAGCAGTACTTC.

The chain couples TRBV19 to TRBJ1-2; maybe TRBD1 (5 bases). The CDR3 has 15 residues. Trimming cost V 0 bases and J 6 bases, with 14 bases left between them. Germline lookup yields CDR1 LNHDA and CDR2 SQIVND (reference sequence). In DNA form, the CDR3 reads TGTGCCAGTAGTATAGATTCAGGGTTTGTCAATGGCTACACCTTC. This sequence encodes CASSIDSGFVNGYTF.

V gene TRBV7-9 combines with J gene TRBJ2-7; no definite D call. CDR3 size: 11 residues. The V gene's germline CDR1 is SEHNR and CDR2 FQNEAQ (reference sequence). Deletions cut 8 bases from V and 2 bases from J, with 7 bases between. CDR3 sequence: CASVAAYEQYF. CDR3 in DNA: TGTGCCAGCGTAGCTGCCTACGAGCAGTACTTC.

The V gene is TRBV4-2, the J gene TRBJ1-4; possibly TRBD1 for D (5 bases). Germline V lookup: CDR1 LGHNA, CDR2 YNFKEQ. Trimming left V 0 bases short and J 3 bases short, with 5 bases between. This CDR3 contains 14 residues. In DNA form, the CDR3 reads TGTGCCAGCAGCCAAGACAGGGCTAATGAAAAACTGTTTTTT. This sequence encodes CASSQDRANEKLFF.

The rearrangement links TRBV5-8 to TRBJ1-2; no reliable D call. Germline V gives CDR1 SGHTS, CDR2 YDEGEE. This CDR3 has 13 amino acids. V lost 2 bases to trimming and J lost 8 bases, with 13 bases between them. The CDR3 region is CASSLKHARGYTF. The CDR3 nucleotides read TGTGCCAGCAGCTTAAAGCACGCGAGGGGCTACACCTTC.

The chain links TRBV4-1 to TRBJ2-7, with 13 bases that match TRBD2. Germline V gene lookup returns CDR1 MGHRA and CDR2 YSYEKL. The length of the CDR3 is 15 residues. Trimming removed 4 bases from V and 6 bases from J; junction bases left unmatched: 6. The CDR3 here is CASSPGTSGTFEQYF. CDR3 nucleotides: TGCGCCAGCAGCCCCGGGACTAGCGGGACCTTCGAGCAGTACTTC.

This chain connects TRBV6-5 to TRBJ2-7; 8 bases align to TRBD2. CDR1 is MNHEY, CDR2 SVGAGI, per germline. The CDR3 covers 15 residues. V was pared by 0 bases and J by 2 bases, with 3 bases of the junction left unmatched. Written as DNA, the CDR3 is TGTGCCAGCAGTTACTCAGTCGGGGGGGCCTACGAGCAGTACTTC. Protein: CASSYSVGGAYEQYF.

CDR3 sequence (DNA): TGTGCCAGCAGTCCCGGGGGGTCCGAGACCCAGTACTTC. Protein: CASSPGGSETQYF. This chain uses TRBV28 with TRBJ2-5, with TRBD2 matching 7 bases. The CDR3 consists of 13 residues. V lost 5 bases, J lost 5 bases, and 5 bases stayed unmatched. Germline V lookup: CDR1 MDHEN, CDR2 SYDVKM.